The rows below give T cell receptor beta chains drawn from one sample of a study of T and B cells in COVID-19 patients. TCRdb reprocessed the multiplex PCR reads via MiXCR and lists one record per CDR3 protein. Here the sample spans around 20,000 distinct CDR3 sequences, 30% being singletons. The sequenced sample was blood. Receptors were obtained from a human donor who had recovered from COVID-19. CDR3s include the opening cysteine and the closing phenylalanine or tryptophan. A D gene is named only where the DNA matches it firmly. Only some rows state a clone size, as once, few, many or a class for expanded clones.

D gene	J gene	V gene	clone size	CDR3 protein	CDR3 DNA
-	TRBJ1-1	TRBV12-3/TRBV12-4	-	CASSPLGSEAFF	TGTGCCAGCAGCCCCCTGGGCAGTGAAGCTTTCTTT
-	TRBJ2-3	TRBV11-3	few	CASSLAYYTDTQYF	TGTGCCAGCAGCTTGGCTTACTACACAGATACGCAGTATTTT
-	TRBJ1-1	TRBV6-5	-	CASSWGTNTEAFF	TGTGCCAGCAGTTGGGGGACAAACACTGAAGCTTTCTTT
-	TRBJ1-2	TRBV27	few	CASSLGQNYGYTF	TGTGCCAGCAGTCTCGGACAGAACTATGGCTACACCTTC
-	TRBJ1-6	TRBV6-5	-	CASSRGGFSYNSPLHF	TGTGCCAGCAGCCGGGGAGGTTTCTCCTATAATTCACCCCTCCACTTT
-	TRBJ2-7	TRBV19	medium-sized	CASTPGRGYYEQYF	TGTGCCAGTACACCGGGAAGGGGGTACTACGAGCAGTACTTC
-	TRBJ1-1	TRBV11-3	once	CASSLVFGRQNTEAFF	TGTGCCAGCAGCTTAGTGTTCGGGCGGCAGAACACTGAAGCTTTCTTT
-	TRBJ1-4	TRBV30	many	CAWREGGGDEKLFF	TGTGCCTGGAGAGAGGGAGGTGGGGATGAAAAACTGTTTTTT
TRBD1	TRBJ2-7	TRBV6-1	many	CASRWTGGEQYF	TGTGCCAGCAGATGGACAGGCGGCGAGCAGTACTTC
-	TRBJ2-6	TRBV7-9	few	CASLRDRRSGANVLTF	TGTGCCAGTCTTAGGGACCGCCGCTCTGGGGCCAACGTCCTGACTTTC
TRBD1	TRBJ2-1	TRBV5-6	many	CASSLSGQGVDNEQFF	TGTGCCAGCAGCTTATCGGGACAGGGAGTCGACAATGAGCAGTTCTTC
-	TRBJ1-5	TRBV19	many	CASSITGKSQPQHF	TGTGCCAGTAGTATAACAGGGAAGAGTCAGCCCCAGCATTTT
TRBD2	TRBJ2-5	TRBV6-2/TRBV6-3	few	CASKPRGTSGGGYQETQYF	TGTGCCAGCAAACCGAGAGGGACTAGCGGGGGAGGGTACCAAGAGACCCAGTACTTC
TRBD1	TRBJ1-5	TRBV7-2	-	CASSLDRGQPQHF	TGTGCCAGCAGCTTGGACAGGGGTCAGCCCCAGCATTTT
TRBD1	TRBJ1-1	TRBV7-6	-	CASSSRQGGLNTEAFF	TGTGCCAGCAGCTCGAGACAGGGGGGATTGAACACTGAAGCTTTCTTT
-	TRBJ1-1	TRBV10-3	few	CATSGHLNTEAFF	TGTGCCACCTCGGGACATCTGAACACTGAAGCTTTCTTT
TRBD1	TRBJ1-2	TRBV5-4	few	CASSSNRGYGYTF	TGTGCCAGCAGCTCGAACAGGGGGTATGGCTACACCTTC
-	TRBJ2-1	TRBV29-1	many	CSVRDIFDNEQFF	TGCAGCGTTCGGGACATTTTCGACAATGAGCAGTTCTTC
-	TRBJ2-5	TRBV11-3	medium-sized	CASSSPEADLRETQYF	TGTGCCAGCAGCTCCCCCGAAGCGGACTTAAGAGAGACCCAGTACTTC
-	TRBJ1-2	TRBV27	-	CASSPDRYGYTF	TGTGCCAGCAGTCCCGACAGGTATGGCTACACCTTC
TRBD1	TRBJ1-5	TRBV6-6	-	CASSTGTGGRQPQHF	TGTGCCAGCAGTACCGGGACAGGGGGAAGGCAGCCCCAGCATTTT
-	TRBJ2-5	TRBV4-1	few	CASSQEVAAGGTQYF	TGTGCCAGCAGCCAAGAGGTAGCGGCCGGGGGGACCCAGTACTTC
-	TRBJ1-1	TRBV12-3/TRBV12-4	-	CASSQIQGETEAFF	TGTGCCAGCAGCCAAATACAGGGAGAGACTGAAGCTTTCTTT
-	TRBJ1-1	TRBV12-5	-	CASGPGGLGMNTEAFF	TGTGCTAGTGGCCCGGGGGGTCTTGGCATGAACACTGAAGCTTTCTTT